This T cell receptor beta chain derives from a study of blood T cells in healthy people across ages. This clonotype was detected only a few times. It was with a sample-barcoded 5' primer and a J-beta primer mix that a second PCR of roughly 7 to 12 cycles was run. TCRdb called the 5' RACE reads again in MiXCR, with one record for every CDR3 protein. The sample contains 1.5 million to 2 million distinct CDR3 sequences, less than 50% of which appear only once. With 2 bases removed from V and 0 bases from J, the gap between germline ends came to 14 bases. CDR3 length equals 18 residues. CDR1 is WSHSY, CDR2 SAAADI, per germline.

The source is a woman in her thirties or forties in good health. The chain has TRBV10-2 and TRBJ2-6, with TRBD2 as a possible D gene (5 bases). The sample taken for sequencing was blood. The CDR3 spells CASSETQGRGSGANVLTF. In nucleotides, the CDR3 is TGCGCCAGCAGTGAGACCCAAGGACGGGGCTCTGGGGCCAACGTCCTGACTTTC.